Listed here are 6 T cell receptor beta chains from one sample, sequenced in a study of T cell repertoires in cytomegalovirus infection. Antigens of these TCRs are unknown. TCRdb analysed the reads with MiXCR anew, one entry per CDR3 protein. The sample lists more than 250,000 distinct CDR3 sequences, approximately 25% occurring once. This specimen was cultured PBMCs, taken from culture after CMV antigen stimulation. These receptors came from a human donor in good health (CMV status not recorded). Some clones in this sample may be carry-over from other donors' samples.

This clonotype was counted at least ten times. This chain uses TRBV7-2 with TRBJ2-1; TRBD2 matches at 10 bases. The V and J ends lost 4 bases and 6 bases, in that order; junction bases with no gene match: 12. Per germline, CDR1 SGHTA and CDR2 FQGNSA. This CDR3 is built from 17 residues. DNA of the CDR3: TGTGCCAGCAGCTATCAAACCCTAGCGGGAGTCCCCAATGAGCAGTTCTTC. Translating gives CASSYQTLAGVPNEQFF. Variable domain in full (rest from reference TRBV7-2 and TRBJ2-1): GAGVSQSPSNKVTEKGKDVELRCDPISGHTALYWYRQSLGQGLEFLIYFQGNSAPDKSGLPSDRFSAERTGGSVSTLTIQRTQQEDSAVYLCASSYQTLAGVPNEQFFGPGTRLTVL.

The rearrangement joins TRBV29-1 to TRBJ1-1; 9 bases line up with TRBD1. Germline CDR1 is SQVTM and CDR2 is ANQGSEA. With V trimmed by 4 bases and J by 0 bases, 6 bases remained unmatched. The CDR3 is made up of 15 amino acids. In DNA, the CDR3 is TGCAGCGTTGCACAGGGGGCATCTCTGAACACTGAAGCTTTCTTT. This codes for CSVAQGASLNTEAFF.

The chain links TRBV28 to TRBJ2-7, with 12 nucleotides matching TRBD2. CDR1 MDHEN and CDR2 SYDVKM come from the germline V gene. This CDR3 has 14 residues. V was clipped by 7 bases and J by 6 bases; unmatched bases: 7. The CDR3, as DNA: TGTGCCAGCATTACTCCGGGACTAGCGGGCGAGCAGTACTTC. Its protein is CASITPGLAGEQYF.

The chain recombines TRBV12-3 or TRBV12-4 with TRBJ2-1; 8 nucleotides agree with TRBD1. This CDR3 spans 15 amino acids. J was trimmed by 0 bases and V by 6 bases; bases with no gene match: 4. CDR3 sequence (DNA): TGTGCCAGCAGGAAAACAGGGGGCTCCTACAATGAGCAGTTCTTC. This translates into CASRKTGGSYNEQFF.

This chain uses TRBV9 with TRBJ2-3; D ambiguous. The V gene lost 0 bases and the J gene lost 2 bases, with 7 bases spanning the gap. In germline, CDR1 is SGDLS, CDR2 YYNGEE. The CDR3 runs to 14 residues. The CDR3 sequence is CASSVGAFTDTQYF. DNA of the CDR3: TGTGCCAGCAGCGTAGGGGCCTTCACAGATACGCAGTATTTT.

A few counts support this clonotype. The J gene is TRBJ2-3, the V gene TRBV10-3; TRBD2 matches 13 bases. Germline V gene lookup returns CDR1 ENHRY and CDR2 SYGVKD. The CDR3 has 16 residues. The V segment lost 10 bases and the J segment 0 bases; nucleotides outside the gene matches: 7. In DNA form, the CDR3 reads TGTGCCAACTCGGGACTAGCGGGATCTAGCACAGATACGCAGTATTTT. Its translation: CANSGLAGSSTDTQYF.